This T cell receptor beta chain was sequenced for a study of cytomegalovirus exposure and HLA in healthy donors. The CDR3 runs 15 residues. The germline gives CDR1 SGHRS, CDR2 YFSETQ. J gave up 4 bases and V 5 bases, and 6 bases lay outside the gene matches. Healthy bone marrow donors made up the donor group. The primer mix had 60 Vbeta and 13 Jbeta primers. Generated by immunoSEQ multiplex PCR, the TCRdb table keeps only in-frame clones and is missing some. The sample has about 100,000 clones; 65% to 80% are singletons. This chain links TRBV5-1 with TRBJ2-1, with 10 bases that match TRBD1. This receptor was obtained from a woman in her 50s in good health and CMV-seropositive. The material sequenced was PBMCs. The CDR3, as DNA: TGCGCCAGCAGTCCCGGGACAGGGGATTACAATGAGCAGTTCTTC. Its translation: CASSPGTGDYNEQFF. Drawing the rest from reference TRBV5-1 and TRBJ2-1, the complete variable domain is KAGVTQTPRYLIKTRGQQVTLSCSPISGHRSVSWYQQTPGQGLQFLFEYFSETQRNKGNFPGRFSGRQFSNSRSEMNVSTLELGDSALYLCASSPGTGDYNEQFFGPGTRLTVL.